Sequencing of this T cell receptor (beta chain) was carried out in a study of cytomegalovirus exposure and HLA in healthy donors. On the study more broadly: Roughly 80 million unique TCRs from HLA-typed donors made up an early data release.

Primers included in the PCR were 60 Vbeta and 13 Jbeta primers. Profiling relied on immunoSEQ multiplex PCR, and the TCRdb table lists in-frame clones only, not all of them. This sample's table has around 34,000 clones. Germline values: CDR1 MGHRA, CDR2 YSYEKL. Losses at the gene ends were 0 bases for V and 5 bases for J; bases not matched to a gene: 4. CDR3 length equals 15 residues. The sequencing input was PBMCs. The sequence derives from a woman aged 40 to 50 in good health and CMV-seropositive. V gene TRBV4-1 combines with J gene TRBJ2-5, with 9 bases lining up with TRBD2. CDR3 sequence reads: CASSQDASGKETQYF. Written as DNA, the CDR3 is TGCGCCAGCAGCCAAGATGCTAGCGGGAAGGAGACCCAGTACTTC.